This TCR beta chain appears in the sequencing data of a study of T-cell memory formation after mild COVID-19 (dated by TCRdb to the early 2020s). About the study as a whole: TCR sequence clusters from the two donors were largely donor specific. The cohort comprised two young, previously healthy adult volunteers, one female and one male. Longitudinal TCRalpha and TCRbeta repertoire sequencing tracked T-cell clones expanding and contracting after mild COVID-19 in two donors.

TCRdb names Illumina NovaSeq 6000 as the instrument used. Using 5'RACE with constant-segment primers, TCRalpha and TCRbeta cDNA libraries were constructed, with sample barcodes and unique molecular identifiers added in the process. RNA was extracted from every sample with Trizol reagent. Amplification of the libraries took two PCR steps, and the second step added a second sample barcode plus Illumina TruSeq adapters. Libraries were sequenced on an Illumina NovaSeq with 2 x 150 bp paired-end reads. Processing in the source paper ran as follows. Reads were demultiplexed and collapsed into UMI-guided consensus sequences with migec v1.2.7. Using mixcr v2.1.11, UMI consensuses were aligned to TRA and TRB V and J templates and then assembled into clonotypes. A clonotype was counted as expanded or contracted only if both edgeR and NoisET called the change significant, with noise models trained on biological replicates. For edgeR calls, the cutoffs were a false discovery rate-adjusted p below 0.01 and a log2 fold-change threshold of 1. As an exploratory analysis of dynamics, PCA with hierarchical clustering was applied to max-normalized trajectories of the 1000 most abundant clonotypes. Separately sequenced CD4+ and CD8+ repertoires were used to assign a CD4 or CD8 phenotype to each responding clone. TCRdb reprocessing: public reads trimmed at Q25 with fastp, clones called with MiXCR, in-frame beta chains kept. For every CDR3 protein sequence, its rows merge into one entry that carries the most common genes and DNA. TCRdb's processing, not the authors', yielded these V and J calls. Within this sample are roughly 350,000 distinct CDR3 sequences, with approximately 15% of them counted one time only. The leading ten clones occupy 22% of the sample.

This clonotype has a handful of counts. Its cognate antigen has yet to be identified. No base-level quality is on record; no much larger clone is a single base apart. A distance of 6 bases separates the germline ends of V and J, which lose 0 bases and 4 bases respectively. The germline V gene encodes CDR1 MNHNY and CDR2 SVGAGI (reference sequence). The CDR3 goes from the cysteine to the phenylalanine over 13 residues. Just the 39-base CDR3 DNA is kept, in frame starting at base 1. Beyond this particular receptor, the publication reports: Only a couple of mild cases were covered by the study, and larger cohorts that include severe cases with pre-infection samples were considered necessary. Contracting CD4+ clones turned up mainly in the CM and EM memory subsets, whereas EMRA was where CD8+ clones were enriched. SARS-CoV-2 specificity of the second-wave clones peaking on day 37 was not confirmed. Balanced CD4/CD8 phenotypes were observed for clones contracting from day 15 to 85, whereas a bias towards CD4+ was observed for a second wave of clones expanding from day 15 to 37. Some responding clones were found in pre-infection memory, which suggests that pre-existing cross-reactive memory T cells took part in the SARS-CoV-2 response.

Ficoll-Paque density gradient centrifugation was the method used to isolate PBMCs. The sequence is built from TRBV6-6 and TRBJ1-2; TRBD1 is a weak D gene call, 6 bases matching. The sequenced sample consisted of PBMCs or a T cell subset sorted from them (not recorded which). The TCR was taken from a young man who had mild COVID-19 (a few samples of this study predate the infection). The sample titles of this study are shuffled in the database, so cell type and time point are left out; the donor was told from shared clones. The CDR3 loop reads CASSYSGGYGYTF. The nucleotides are TGTGCCAGCAGTTACTCAGGGGGCTATGGCTACACCTTC.